A single sample gave rise to the 6 T cell receptor beta chains below, sequenced in a study of CD8 T cells in Susac syndrome. An input of about 0.5 to 1 ug of RNA was subjected to reverse transcription using random hexamers. TCRdb recomputed calls from the immunoSEQ multiplex PCR reads with MiXCR, one row per CDR3 protein. The sample consists of under 350,000 distinct CDR3 sequences, about 91% of them appearing once. The sequencing input was CD4+ T cells from PBMCs. The receptors stem from a human donor with multiple sclerosis.

The rearrangement joins TRBV5-6 to TRBJ2-7; 9 positions match TRBD1. The germline V gene has CDR1 SGHDT and CDR2 YYEEEE. The CDR3 spans 13 residues. V trimming: 5 bases; J trimming: 7 bases; junction bases outside the gene matches: 7. CDR3 sequence (DNA): TGTGCCAGCAGACATGACAGGGGGGAAGAGCAGTACTTC. Translated: CASRHDRGEEQYF.

The chain is built from TRBV6-2 or TRBV6-3 and TRBJ2-7, with D perhaps TRBD1 (6 bases). Looked up from germline, CDR1 is MNHEY and CDR2 is SVGEGT. Trimming stripped 7 bases from V and 2 bases from J, with 18 bases between. This CDR3 has 15 amino acids. CDR3 in DNA: TGTGCCAGCATCCCCGCCGGGACAAACACCTACGAGCAGTACTTC. Translated: CASIPAGTNTYEQYF.

This clonotype was counted only a few times. The chain carries TRBV5-6 and TRBJ1-6; the D gene is possibly TRBD1 (6 bases). Germline loops: CDR1 SGHDT, CDR2 YYEEEE. Trimming pared 2 bases from V and 10 bases from J, leaving 10 bases between. The CDR3 extends over 13 amino acids. The CDR3 DNA reads as TGTGCCAGCAGCTTAGAGGGGGGCTCACCCCTCCACTTT. Amino acid sequence: CASSLEGGSPLHF.

This clonotype was seen only once. V and J are TRBV29-1 and TRBJ2-3, with D possibly called TRBD1 or TRBD2 (6 bases each). The germline CDR1 and CDR2 sequences are SQVTM and ANQGSEA. Trimming left V 5 bases short and J 3 bases short, with 15 bases between. The CDR3 is 14 amino acids. The CDR3: CSVNREAGTDTQYF. CDR3 nucleotide sequence: TGCAGCGTTAACAGGGAGGCCGGTACAGATACGCAGTATTTT.

The gene calls are TRBV9 and TRBJ1-1; 7 nucleotides align to TRBD1. This CDR3 contains 14 residues. CDR1 is SGDLS, CDR2 YYNGEE, per germline. The trim removed 5 bases at V and 4 bases at J, leaving 8 bases unmatched. For the CDR3, the DNA is TGTGCCAGCAGTCGTTTGACAGGGCTCACTGAAGCTTTCTTT. Encoded protein: CASSRLTGLTEAFF.

The V call is TRBV12-3 or TRBV12-4, the J call TRBJ1-5, with 8 bases matching TRBD1. V shed 4 bases, J shed 4 bases, and the junction held 9 bases outside the gene matches. There are 16 residues in the CDR3. CDR3 amino acids: CASSSRTGRGNQPQHF. The DNA of the CDR3 is TGTGCCAGCAGTTCCCGGACAGGGAGGGGTAATCAGCCCCAGCATTTT.